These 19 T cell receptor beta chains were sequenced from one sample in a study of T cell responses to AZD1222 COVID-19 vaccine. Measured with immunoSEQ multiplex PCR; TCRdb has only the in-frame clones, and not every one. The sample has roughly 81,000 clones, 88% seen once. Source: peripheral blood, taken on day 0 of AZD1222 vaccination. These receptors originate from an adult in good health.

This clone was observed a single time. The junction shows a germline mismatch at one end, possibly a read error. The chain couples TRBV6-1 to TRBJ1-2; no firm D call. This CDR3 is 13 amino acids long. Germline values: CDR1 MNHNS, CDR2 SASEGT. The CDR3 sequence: CASREGSGSRYTF. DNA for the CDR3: TGTGCCAGCAGGGAAGGTTCAGGTTCGCGCTACACCTTC.

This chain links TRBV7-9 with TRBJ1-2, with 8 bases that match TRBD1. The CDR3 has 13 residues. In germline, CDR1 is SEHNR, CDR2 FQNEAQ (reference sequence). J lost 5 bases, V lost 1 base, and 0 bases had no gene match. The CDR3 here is CASSLGDRYGYTF. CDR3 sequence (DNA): TGTGCCAGCAGCTTAGGGGACAGGTATGGCTACACCTTC.

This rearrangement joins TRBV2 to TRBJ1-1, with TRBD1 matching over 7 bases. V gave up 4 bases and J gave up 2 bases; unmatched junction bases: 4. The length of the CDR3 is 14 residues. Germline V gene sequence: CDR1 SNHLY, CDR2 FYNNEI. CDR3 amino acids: CASSARQGNTEAFF. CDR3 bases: TGTGCCAGCAGTGCTAGACAGGGTAACACTGAAGCTTTCTTT.

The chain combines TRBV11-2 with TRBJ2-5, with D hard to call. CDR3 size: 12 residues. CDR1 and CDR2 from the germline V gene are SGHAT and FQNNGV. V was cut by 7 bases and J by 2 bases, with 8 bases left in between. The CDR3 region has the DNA TGTGCCAGCAACCCCATTCAAGAGACCCAGTACTTC. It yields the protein CASNPIQETQYF.

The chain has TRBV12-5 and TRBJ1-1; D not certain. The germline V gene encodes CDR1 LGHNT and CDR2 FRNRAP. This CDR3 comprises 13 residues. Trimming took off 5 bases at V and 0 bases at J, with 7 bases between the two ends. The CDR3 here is CASGKSMNTEAFF. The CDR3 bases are TGTGCTAGTGGTAAGTCCATGAACACTGAAGCTTTCTTT.

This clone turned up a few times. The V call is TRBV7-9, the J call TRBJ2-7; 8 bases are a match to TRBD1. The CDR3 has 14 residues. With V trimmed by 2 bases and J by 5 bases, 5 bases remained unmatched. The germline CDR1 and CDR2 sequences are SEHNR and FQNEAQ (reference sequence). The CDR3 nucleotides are TGTGCCAGCAGCTTAACCCAGGGGGCTAACGAGCAGTACTTC. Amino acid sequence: CASSLTQGANEQYF. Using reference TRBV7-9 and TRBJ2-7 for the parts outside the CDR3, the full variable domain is DTGVSQNPRHKITKRGQNVTFRCDPISEHNRLYWYRQTLGQGPEFLTYFQNEAQLEKSRLLSDRFSAERPKGSFSTLEIQRTEQGDSAMYLCASSLTQGANEQYFGPGTRLTVT.

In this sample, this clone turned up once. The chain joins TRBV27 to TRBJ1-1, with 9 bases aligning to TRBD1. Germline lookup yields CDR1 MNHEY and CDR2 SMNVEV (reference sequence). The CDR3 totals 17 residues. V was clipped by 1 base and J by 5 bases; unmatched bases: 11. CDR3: CASSLYPPHRGPTEAFF. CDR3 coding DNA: TGTGCCAGCAGTTTATACCCCCCCCACAGGGGGCCTACTGAAGCTTTCTTT.

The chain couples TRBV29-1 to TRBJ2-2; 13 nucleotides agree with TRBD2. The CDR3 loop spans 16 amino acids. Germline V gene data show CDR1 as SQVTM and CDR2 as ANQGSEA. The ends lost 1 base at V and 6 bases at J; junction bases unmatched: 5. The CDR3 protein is CSVEGGLAGVPGELFF. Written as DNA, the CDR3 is TGCAGCGTTGAAGGAGGACTAGCGGGAGTCCCCGGGGAGCTGTTTTTT.

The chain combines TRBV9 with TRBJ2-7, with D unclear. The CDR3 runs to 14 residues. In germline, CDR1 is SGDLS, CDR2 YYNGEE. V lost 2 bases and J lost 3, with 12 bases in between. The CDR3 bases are TGTGCCAGCAGCGTTTCCACAGTACACTACGAGCAGTACTTC. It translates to CASSVSTVHYEQYF.

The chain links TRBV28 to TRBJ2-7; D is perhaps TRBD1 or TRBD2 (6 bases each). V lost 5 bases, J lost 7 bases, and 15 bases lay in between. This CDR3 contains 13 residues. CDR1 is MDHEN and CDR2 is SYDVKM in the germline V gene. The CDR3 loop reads CASSRSGGREQYF. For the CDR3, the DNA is TGTGCCAGCAGTCGCTCTGGGGGGCGTGAGCAGTACTTC.

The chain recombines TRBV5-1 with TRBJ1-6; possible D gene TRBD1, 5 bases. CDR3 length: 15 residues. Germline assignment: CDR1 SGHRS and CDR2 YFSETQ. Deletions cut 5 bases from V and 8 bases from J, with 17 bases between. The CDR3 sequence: CASREATAGYSPLHF. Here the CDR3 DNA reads TGCGCCAGCAGGGAGGCGACAGCCGGATATTCACCCCTCCACTTT.

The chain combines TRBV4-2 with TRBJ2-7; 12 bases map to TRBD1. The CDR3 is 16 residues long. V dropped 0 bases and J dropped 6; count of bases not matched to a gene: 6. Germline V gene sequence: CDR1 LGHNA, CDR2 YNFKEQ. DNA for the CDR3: TGTGCCAGCAGCCAAGATTGGGACAGGGGGCCTGGCGAGCAGTACTTC. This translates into CASSQDWDRGPGEQYF.

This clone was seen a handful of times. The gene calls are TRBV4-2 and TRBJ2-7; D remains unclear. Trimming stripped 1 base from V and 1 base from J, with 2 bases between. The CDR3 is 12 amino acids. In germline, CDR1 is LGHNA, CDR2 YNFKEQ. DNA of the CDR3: TGTGCCAGCAGCCAAGTTTCCTACGAGCAGTACTTC. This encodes CASSQVSYEQYF.

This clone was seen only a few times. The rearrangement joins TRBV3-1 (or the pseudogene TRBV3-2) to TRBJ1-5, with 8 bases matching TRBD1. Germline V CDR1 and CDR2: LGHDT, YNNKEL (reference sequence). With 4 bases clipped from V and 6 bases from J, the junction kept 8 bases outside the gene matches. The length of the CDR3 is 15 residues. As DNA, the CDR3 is TGTGCCAGCAGCCCAGGACAGGGCAGGTCTCAGCCCCAGCATTTT. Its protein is CASSPGQGRSQPQHF.

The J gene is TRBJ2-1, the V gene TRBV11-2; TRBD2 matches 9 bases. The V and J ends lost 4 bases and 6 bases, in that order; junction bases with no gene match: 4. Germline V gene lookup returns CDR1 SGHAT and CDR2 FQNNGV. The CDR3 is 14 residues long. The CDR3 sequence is CASSWAGGSNEQFF. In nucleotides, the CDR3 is TGTGCCAGCAGCTGGGCGGGAGGGTCCAATGAGCAGTTCTTC.

This CDR3 is CASSLTLGSIDTEAFF. CDR3 sequence (DNA): TGTGCCAGCAGTTTAACTTTGGGCAGTATAGACACTGAAGCTTTCTTT. This sequence joins TRBV28 and TRBJ1-1; D is unclear. The CDR3 runs 16 residues. Trimming pared 2 bases from V and 3 bases from J, leaving 16 bases between. Germline V gene lookup returns CDR1 MDHEN and CDR2 SYDVKM.

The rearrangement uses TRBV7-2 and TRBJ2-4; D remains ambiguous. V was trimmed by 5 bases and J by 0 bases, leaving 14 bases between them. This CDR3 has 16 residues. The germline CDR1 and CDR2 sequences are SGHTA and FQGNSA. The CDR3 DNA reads TGTGCCAGCAGCCCGTCTAAGGCAGTAGCCAAAAACATTCAGTACTTC. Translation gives CASSPSKAVAKNIQYF.

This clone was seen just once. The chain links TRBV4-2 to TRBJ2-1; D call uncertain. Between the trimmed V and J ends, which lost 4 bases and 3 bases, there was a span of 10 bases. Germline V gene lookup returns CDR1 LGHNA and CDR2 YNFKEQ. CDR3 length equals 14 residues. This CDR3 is CASSRGKGYNEQFF. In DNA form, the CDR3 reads TGTGCCAGCAGCCGCGGTAAGGGCTACAATGAGCAGTTCTTC.

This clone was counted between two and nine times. The chain's CDR3 is CASSLLNTGELFF. The CDR3 DNA is TGTGCCAGCAGTTTACTAAACACCGGGGAGCTGTTTTTT. The genes are TRBV6-5 and TRBJ2-2; D call uncertain. The CDR3 runs to 13 residues. Germline loops: CDR1 MNHEY, CDR2 SVGAGI. Trimming removed 4 bases from V and 2 bases from J, with 5 bases in between.